This TCR beta chain was observed in a study of blood T cell repertoires in COVID-19. Turning to the study itself: The study drew acute and convalescent COVID-19 samples from the United States, Italy and Spain. The cDNA or gDNA used as material had been derived from T cells, B-cell-depleted T cells, or PBMCs.

This clone was counted a single time. In the authors' methods: Estimation of nucleated cell counts relied on the amplification of reference gene primers. The repertoire was sequenced with immunoSEQ multiplex PCR; TCRdb's copy has only in-frame clones and lacks some. That table is the source of V, J and clone size, and D and trimming were worked out from the DNA. The sample gives about 70,000 clones, more than 75% of which show up once; roughly a tenth is in the top ten. In germline, CDR1 is LNHDA, CDR2 SQIVND (reference sequence). Trimming at V came to 5 bases and at J to 3 bases, leaving 3 bases not matched to a gene. CDR3 length equals 15 residues.

The gene calls are TRBV19 and TRBJ2-7; 14 positions agree with TRBD2. This receptor was taken from a human donor in a cohort sampled during active COVID-19. Sequencing was done on a sample of peripheral blood. CDR3 region: CASSWGLAGVYEQYF. The CDR3 DNA sequence: TGTGCCAGTAGTTGGGGACTAGCGGGAGTCTACGAGCAGTACTTC.